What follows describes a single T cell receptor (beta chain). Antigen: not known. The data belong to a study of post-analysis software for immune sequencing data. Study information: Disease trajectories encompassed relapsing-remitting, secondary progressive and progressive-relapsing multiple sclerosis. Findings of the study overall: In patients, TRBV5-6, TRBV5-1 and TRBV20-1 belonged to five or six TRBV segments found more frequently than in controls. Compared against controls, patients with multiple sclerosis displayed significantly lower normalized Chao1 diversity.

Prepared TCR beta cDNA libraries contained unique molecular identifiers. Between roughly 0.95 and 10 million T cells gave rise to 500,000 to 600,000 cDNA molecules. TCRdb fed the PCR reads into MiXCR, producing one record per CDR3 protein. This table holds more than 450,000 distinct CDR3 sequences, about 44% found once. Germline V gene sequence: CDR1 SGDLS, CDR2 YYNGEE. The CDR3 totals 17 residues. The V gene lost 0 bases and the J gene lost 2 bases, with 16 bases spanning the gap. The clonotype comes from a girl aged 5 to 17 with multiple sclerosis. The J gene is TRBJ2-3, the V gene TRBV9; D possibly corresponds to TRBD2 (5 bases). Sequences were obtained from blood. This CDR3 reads CASSVEDLARDTDTQYF. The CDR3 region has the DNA TGTGCCAGCAGCGTAGAGGACTTAGCGAGAGACACAGATACGCAGTATTTT.